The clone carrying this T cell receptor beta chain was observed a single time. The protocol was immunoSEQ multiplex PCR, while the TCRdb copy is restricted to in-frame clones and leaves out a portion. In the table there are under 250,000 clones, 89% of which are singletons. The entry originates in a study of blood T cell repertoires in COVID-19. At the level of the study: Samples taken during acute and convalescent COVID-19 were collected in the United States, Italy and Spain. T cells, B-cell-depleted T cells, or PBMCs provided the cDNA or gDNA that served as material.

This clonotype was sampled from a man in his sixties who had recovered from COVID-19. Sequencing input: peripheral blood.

DNA for the CDR3: TGTGCCAGCAGTAGGGACAGGGTGGCGGATACGCAGTATTTT. Translation gives CASSRDRVADTQYF. This rearrangement joins TRBV6-5 to TRBJ2-3, with TRBD1 identical over 9 bases. This CDR3 spans 14 amino acids. V shed 5 bases and J 6 bases; nucleotides not matched to a gene: 6. Germline V CDR1 and CDR2: MNHEY, SVGAGI.